This T cell receptor (beta chain) originates from a study of shared clonotypes between healthy human individuals. Study information: The donor pool was made up of a couple of women and three men aged 18 to 49. For every donor, three CD4 naive, three CD4 memory, two CD8 naive and one CD8 memory plates were used. Whole-study results and caveats: The study found roughly 5% of naive CD4 clonotypes shared across several donors.

Generated by immunoSEQ multiplex PCR, the TCRdb table keeps only in-frame clones and is missing some. This table holds 600,000 to 750,000 clones, roughly 72% found once. All participating donors were Caucasian adults from Nashville, Tennessee. A remark on this clone: As yet, its antigen is unknown.

CDR1 is SGHTA, CDR2 FQGNSA, per germline. This CDR3 spans 19 amino acids. Trimming cost V 4 bases and J 3 bases, with 25 bases left between them. The source material was memory CD4+ T cells sorted from blood. Described subset: CD45RA-negative fraction. The receptor comes from a woman aged 30 to 39 in good health. This chain joins TRBV7-2 and TRBJ2-1; tentatively, D is TRBD2 (5 bases). The CDR3 protein is CASSSSSITAEPIYNEQFF. The DNA of the CDR3 is TGTGCCAGCAGCTCGTCCTCGATAACAGCGGAGCCCATCTACAATGAGCAGTTCTTC.